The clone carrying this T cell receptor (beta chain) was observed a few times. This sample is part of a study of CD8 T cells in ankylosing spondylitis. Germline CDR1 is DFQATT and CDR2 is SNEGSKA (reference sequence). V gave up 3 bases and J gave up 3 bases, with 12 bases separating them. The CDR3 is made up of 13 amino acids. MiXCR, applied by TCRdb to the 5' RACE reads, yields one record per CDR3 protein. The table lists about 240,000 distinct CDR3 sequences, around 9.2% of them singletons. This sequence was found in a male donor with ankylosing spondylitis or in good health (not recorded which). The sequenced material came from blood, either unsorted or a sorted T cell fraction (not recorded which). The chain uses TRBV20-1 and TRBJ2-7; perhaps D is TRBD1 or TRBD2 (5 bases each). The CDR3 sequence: CSARGRGSYEQYF. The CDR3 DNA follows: TGCAGTGCTAGGGGGCGAGGGAGCTACGAGCAGTACTTC.